Here is one T cell receptor (beta chain) with its context. In building TCR beta libraries, iRepertoire HTBI primers were used together with Arm-PCR of CDR3 regions. MiXCR, run by TCRdb on the multiplex PCR reads, gives a single entry per CDR3 protein. The sample has some 370,000 distinct CDR3 sequences, 12% seen once. This sample is drawn from a study of regulatory T cells in long-lasting Graves disease. Regarding time point: newly diagnosed GD, antithyroid drugs for less than 3 months. PBMCs were the source of the RNA used for TCR sequencing. It was an endocrinology department in Xi'an, China, that provided the patients. The sample was also linked to a second study, of T cells in Graves' hyperthyroidism and ophthalmopathy. That publication notes: Patients aged 18 to 65 with hyperthyroidism were newly diagnosed, with duration under 2 months. Thyroid ultrasound and orbital computed tomography, with clinical symptoms and serum thyroxine and TRAb, informed diagnoses.

The sequence came from a young woman with Graves disease. This material consisted of peripheral blood mononuclear cells (PBMCs), taken at new diagnosis, from a patient treated with antithyroid drugs.

CDR3 DNA: TGTGCCACCAGCGGTAAGGGGGGCCCTCAAGAGACCCAGTACTTC. Protein product: CATSGKGGPQETQYF. V gene TRBV15 combines with J gene TRBJ2-5, with D possibly called TRBD1 or TRBD2 (6 bases each). CDR3 length: 15 residues. V shed 5 bases and J shed 2 bases, with 15 bases lying between them. Germline V gene lookup returns CDR1 LNHNV and CDR2 YYDKDF (reference sequence).